The 17 T cell receptor beta chains reported below all come from one sample, sequenced in a study of CD4 and CD8 cells across lung adenocarcinoma regions. TCRdb redid the calling of the PCR reads with MiXCR, one entry per CDR3 protein. The data hold 20,000 to 25,000 distinct CDR3 sequences, with over 40% observed a single time. Sequenced material: CD4+ T cells from the center of a lung tumor. The receptors here all came from a male donor with lung adenocarcinoma. The CD4 and CD8 labels of this study may be unreliable.

This sequence joins TRBV10-1 and TRBJ2-4, with TRBD2 matching 7 bases. The CDR3 has 17 amino acids. From germline, CDR1 is WNHNN and CDR2 SYGVQD (reference sequence). V gave up 4 bases and J gave up 13 bases; unmatched junction bases: 22. As DNA, the CDR3 is TGCGCCAGCAGTGGCGCAGCGGGGCTGTGTGCCGAAGATATGCAGTACTTC. Its translation is CASSGAAGLCAEDMQYF.

This clonotype was seen at least ten times. The rearrangement uses TRBV27 and TRBJ2-1, with 9 bases that match TRBD2. Germline V gives CDR1 MNHEY, CDR2 SMNVEV (reference sequence). J was trimmed by 3 bases and V by 5 bases; bases with no gene match: 8. The CDR3 is 16 residues long. In nucleotides, the CDR3 is TGTGCCAGCAGTCCCCCCGGGACTAGCTTCTACAATGAGCAGTTCTTC. Translating gives CASSPPGTSFYNEQFF.

J is TRBJ2-2 and V is TRBV4-1; D gene unclear. Germline CDR1 reads MGHRA; CDR2 reads YSYEKL. The CDR3 is 13 residues long. The V gene lost 0 bases and the J gene lost 7 bases, with 6 bases spanning the gap. The CDR3 nucleotides are TGCGCCAGCAGCCAAGATAGGCGCGGGGAGCTGTTTTTT. Residues: CASSQDRRGELFF.

This clonotype was recorded once. This rearrangement joins TRBV7-3 to TRBJ2-6, with D tentatively TRBD1 (5 bases). V was trimmed by 5 bases and J by 0 bases, leaving 8 bases between them. This CDR3 is 15 amino acids long. From germline, CDR1 is SGHTA and CDR2 FQGTGA. The CDR3 loop is CASSQGDSGANVLTF. For the CDR3, the DNA is TGTGCCAGCAGCCAAGGGGACTCTGGGGCCAACGTCCTGACTTTC.

This chain joins TRBV27 and TRBJ2-4; D ambiguous. V gave up 6 bases and J gave up 3 bases, with 21 bases separating them. Germline V lookup: CDR1 MNHEY, CDR2 SMNVEV (reference sequence). The CDR3 runs to 17 residues. The CDR3 DNA reads TGTGCCAGCAGCTCCCTCGGGTTGGGGTGGGTCAAAAACATTCAGTACTTC. It yields the protein CASSSLGLGWVKNIQYF.

With regard to this clonotype: A junction end diverges from the germline sequence, so it may reflect a read error. V is TRBV27 and J is TRBJ2-1; tentative D call: TRBD2 (7 bases). CDR3 size: 17 residues. Germline CDR1 MNHEY, CDR2 SMNVEV (reference sequence). CDR3 DNA: TGTGCCTGCAGAGCGGGACTCGGGGGCCTTCAGCAAGATACGCAGTATTTC. Translation gives CACRAGLGGLQQDTQYF.

The V call is TRBV9, the J call TRBJ2-1, with 8 bases lining up with TRBD2. With V trimmed by 3 bases and J by 7 bases, 6 bases remained unmatched. The germline V gene encodes CDR1 SGDLS and CDR2 YYNGEE. The CDR3 has 14 amino acids. CDR3 protein: CASSGQSGRNEQFF. The CDR3 region has the DNA TGTGCCAGCAGCGGACAAAGCGGGAGAAATGAGCAGTTCTTC.

The V call is TRBV6-1, the J call TRBJ2-1, with D possibly being TRBD1 or TRBD2 (5 bases each). The V end lost 4 bases, the J end lost 12 bases, and 16 bases lay between the germline ends. Germline lookup yields CDR1 MNHNS and CDR2 SASEGT. The CDR3 consists of 13 residues. The DNA of the CDR3 is TGTGCCAGCAGTGCTGGGACCAGCGATGCGCAGTTCTTC. This sequence encodes CASSAGTSDAQFF.

The V call is TRBV27, the J call TRBJ2-2; 7 nucleotides align to TRBD1. The CDR3 has 13 amino acids. The germline CDR1 and CDR2 sequences are MNHEY and SMNVEV (reference sequence). Losses at the gene ends were 9 bases for V and 16 bases for J; bases not matched to a gene: 17. The CDR3 loop reads CASREGSTGAQFF. CDR3 sequence (DNA): TGTGCCAGTAGGGAAGGAAGCACAGGGGCGCAGTTTTTT.

The sample holds many counts of this clonotype. The chain is built from TRBV5-1 and TRBJ2-1; 11 bases align to TRBD2. CDR1 SGHRS and CDR2 YFSETQ come from the germline V gene. Trimming at V came to 0 bases and at J to 9 bases, leaving 8 bases not matched to a gene. The CDR3 totals 16 residues. For the CDR3, the DNA is TGCGCCAGCAGCTTGGCGTCTAGCGGGAGGAAGGGTGAGCAGTTCTTC. Translating gives CASSLASSGRKGEQFF.

The chain links TRBV4-1 to TRBJ2-1, with 14 bases fitting TRBD2. The CDR3 length is 17 residues. From germline, CDR1 is MGHRA and CDR2 YSYEKL. The V and J ends lost 6 bases and 6 bases, in that order; junction bases with no gene match: 10. The CDR3 spells CASSYPGLAGELNEQFF. CDR3 in DNA: TGCGCCAGCAGTTATCCGGGACTAGCGGGAGAGCTCAATGAGCAGTTCTTC.

This clonotype turned up a few times. The genes are TRBV6-1 and TRBJ2-4; TRBD2 agrees at 9 bases. This CDR3 has 15 residues. J was trimmed by 12 bases and V by 2 bases; bases with no gene match: 11. CDR1 and CDR2 (germline): MNHNS, SASEGT. As DNA, the CDR3 is TGTGCCAGCAGTGAAATGGCTAGCGGGAAAGACACTCAGTACTTC. It translates to CASSEMASGKDTQYF.

For this clonotype: At one end, the junction sequence differs from germline, possibly due to a read error. This rearrangement joins TRBV10-1 to TRBJ2-3; 7 bases match TRBD2. The germline CDR1 and CDR2 sequences are WNHNN and SYGVQD (reference sequence). This CDR3 region has 15 residues. CDR3: CARGEGSGNTDTQYF. CDR3 DNA: TGCGCCAGGGGGGAAGGGAGCGGGAACACAGATACGCAGTATTTC.

With respect to this clonotype: Mismatch with germline at one junction end may stem from a read error. Written as DNA, the CDR3 is TGTGCGGGCCGCAGAGGCCCGGACCAAGAGACCCAGTATTTC. Its protein product is CAGRRGPDQETQYF. The J gene is TRBJ2-5, the V gene TRBV15, with D uncertain. The germline CDR1 and CDR2 sequences are LNHNV and YYDKDF (reference sequence). The CDR3 runs to 14 residues.

V and J are TRBV25-1 and TRBJ2-3, with D perhaps given as TRBD1 or TRBD2 (5 bases each). V lost 8 bases to trimming and J lost 7 bases, with 28 bases between them. CDR3 length: 17 amino acids. The germline V gene has CDR1 MGHDK and CDR2 SYGVNS. CDR3 residues: CASSVGLVRGPKNTQYF. CDR3 coding DNA: TGTGCCAGCTCGGTGGGGTTGGTTAGGGGACCCAAAAATACGCAGTATTTT.

The genes are TRBV27 and TRBJ2-2, with TRBD1 identical over 8 bases. Trimming at V came to 4 bases and at J to 6 bases, leaving 4 bases not matched to a gene. CDR1 and CDR2 from the germline V gene are MNHEY and SMNVEV (reference sequence). The CDR3 contains 14 residues. The CDR3 spells CASSSTGVAGELFF. DNA of the CDR3: TGTGCCAGCAGTTCGACAGGGGTCGCCGGGGAGCTGTTTTTT.

This clonotype appeared many times. The rearrangement joins TRBV5-3 to TRBJ2-1; TRBD2 agrees at 13 bases. The better agreement between TRBJ2-7 and the DNA end casts doubt on the J call. TRBV5-3 carries the ORF label, with uncertain function. The length of the CDR3 is 16 residues. CDR3 region: CARRGTSGRALYEQYF. The CDR3 DNA is TGTGCCAGAAGGGGTACTAGCGGGAGGGCCCTCTACGAGCAGTACTTC.